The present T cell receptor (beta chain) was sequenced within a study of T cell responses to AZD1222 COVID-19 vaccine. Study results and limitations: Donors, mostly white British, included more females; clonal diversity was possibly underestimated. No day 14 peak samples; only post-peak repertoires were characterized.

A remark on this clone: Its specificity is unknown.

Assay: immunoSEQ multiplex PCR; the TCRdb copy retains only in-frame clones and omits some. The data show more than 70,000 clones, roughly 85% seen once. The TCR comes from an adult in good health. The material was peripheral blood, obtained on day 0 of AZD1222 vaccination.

The CDR3 is CATSRDRGPRTYEQYF. CDR3 DNA sequence: TGTGCCACCAGCAGAGATCGGGGTCCAAGGACATACGAGCAGTACTTC. The chain is built from TRBV15 and TRBJ2-7, with D perhaps being TRBD1 or TRBD2 (5 bases each). V gave up 0 bases and J gave up 4 bases, with 16 bases separating them. Germline lookup yields CDR1 LNHNV and CDR2 YYDKDF (reference sequence). This CDR3 contains 16 residues.